These 7 T cell receptor beta chains originate from one sample sequenced in a study of blood T cell repertoires in COVID-19. Data came from immunoSEQ multiplex PCR; TCRdb stores just in-frame clones and leaves some out. The sample lists about 110,000 clones; 60% to 80% were seen once. The sequenced sample was peripheral blood. The receptors originated from a woman older than 75 with active or convalescent COVID-19.

The V call is TRBV9, the J call TRBJ2-1; the match to TRBD2 covers 12 bases. The CDR3 has 17 residues. Germline loops: CDR1 SGDLS, CDR2 YYNGEE. V gave up 4 bases and J gave up 2 bases; unmatched junction bases: 7. The CDR3 DNA is TGTGCCAGCAGCCCCCGACGGACTAGCGGGGCCTACAATGAGCAGTTCTTC. It yields the protein CASSPRRTSGAYNEQFF.

This clone was seen a single time. The chain is built from TRBV27 and TRBJ2-4; a possible D gene is TRBD2 (5 bases). The germline V and J ends were trimmed by 5 bases and 7 bases, with 12 bases remaining between them. The CDR3 runs to 13 residues. Germline loops: CDR1 MNHEY, CDR2 SMNVEV (reference sequence). CDR3 nucleotide sequence: TGTGCCAGCAGTCTCACTAGTTCGAACATTCAGTACTTC. Its translation is CASSLTSSNIQYF.

In this sample, this clone turned up once. The gene calls are TRBV9 and TRBJ2-1, with TRBD2 matching 8 bases. The germline V gene encodes CDR1 SGDLS and CDR2 YYNGEE. With 0 bases clipped from V and 4 bases from J, the junction kept 9 bases outside the gene matches. The CDR3 is 17 residues long. DNA for the CDR3: TGTGCCAGCAGCGTAGGGGCTAGCGGGTCTGTTTACAATGAGCAGTTCTTC. Translated: CASSVGASGSVYNEQFF.

The rearrangement links TRBV30 to TRBJ1-4; no definite D call. Germline lookup yields CDR1 GTSNPN and CDR2 SVGIG (reference sequence). This CDR3 contains 15 residues. V lost 0 bases, J lost 7 bases, and 15 bases lay in between. The CDR3: CAWSVKAAGSEKLFF. CDR3 DNA: TGTGCCTGGAGTGTAAAGGCCGCGGGAAGTGAAAAACTGTTTTTT.

V gene TRBV5-4 combines with J gene TRBJ2-2, with 7 positions matching TRBD2. Germline V gives CDR1 SGHNT, CDR2 YYREEE (reference sequence). The CDR3 is 17 residues long. The V segment lost 0 bases and the J segment 0 bases; nucleotides outside the gene matches: 5. CDR3 nucleotide sequence: TGTGCCAGCAGCTTGGCCTCTAGCGGTACGAACACCGGGGAGCTGTTTTTT. Its protein product is CASSLASSGTNTGELFF.

This clone occurred a few times. This chain uses TRBV27 with TRBJ1-6; a possible D gene is TRBD1 (5 bases). Between the trimmed V and J ends, which lost 8 bases and 9 bases, there was a span of 17 bases. CDR3 length: 14 amino acids. The germline CDR1 and CDR2 sequences are MNHEY and SMNVEV (reference sequence). The chain's CDR3 is CASRLAGQGSPLHF. CDR3 nucleotides: TGTGCCAGCCGCCTGGCCGGTCAGGGTTCACCCCTCCACTTT.

The chain combines TRBV12-3 or TRBV12-4 with TRBJ2-6; D not resolved. V was shortened by 11 bases and J by 1 base, with 6 bases between the two germline ends. The CDR3 extends over 12 amino acids. CDR3 nucleotides: TGTGCCCTAAAGTCTGGGGCCAACGTCCTGACTTTC. This codes for CALKSGANVLTF.